These 26 T cell receptor beta chains originate from one sample sequenced in a study of early T cells in non-severe SARS-CoV-2 infection. TCRdb re-derived calls from the 5' RACE reads in MiXCR, one entry per CDR3 protein. The top ten hold about 1% of the sample, which has 55,000 to 70,000 distinct CDR3 sequences, more than 10% seen once. Sequenced material: whole blood, taken at baseline. These receptors originate from an adult who was a healthcare worker with PCR-confirmed SARS-CoV-2 infection or an uninfected control (not recorded which). The donor label of this sample is uncertain.

The V call is TRBV29-1, the J call TRBJ1-2; the D is unclear. With 6 bases removed from V and 1 base from J, the gap between germline ends came to 6 bases. CDR1 is SQVTM, CDR2 ANQGSEA, per germline. The CDR3 has 11 residues. Here the CDR3 reads CSVHLNYGYTF. Written as DNA, the CDR3 is TGCAGCGTACACCTTAACTATGGCTACACCTTC.

On this clonotype itself: At one end, the junction sequence differs from germline, possibly due to a read error. The V and J genes are TRBV12-3 or TRBV12-4 and TRBJ2-2; a weak D match, TRBD2 (6 bases). This CDR3 is 14 amino acids long. The CDR3 is CASSAATVMGGLFF. The CDR3 DNA reads TGTGCCAGCAGTGCGGCGACAGTAATGGGGGGGCTGTTTTTT.

This clonotype has a count of ten or more. The chain recombines TRBV12-3 or TRBV12-4 with TRBJ2-1; D is unclear. The CDR3 length is 11 residues. The V gene lost 5 bases and the J gene lost 9 bases, with 8 bases spanning the gap. DNA of the CDR3: TGTGCCAGCAGTGGACGTCGTGAGCAGTTCTTC. This encodes CASSGRREQFF.

This chain links TRBV5-1 with TRBJ2-3; no firm D call. Germline V gene sequence: CDR1 SGHRS, CDR2 YFSETQ. The ends were cut back, 0 bases at V and 2 bases at J, with 4 bases in the middle. The CDR3 has 13 residues. The CDR3 reads CASSLDHTDTQYF. The CDR3 DNA sequence: TGCGCCAGCAGCTTGGACCACACAGATACGCAGTATTTT.

This clonotype has more than one count but fewer than ten. The rearrangement uses TRBV21-1 and TRBJ2-5; no DNA check was done on the table's D call, TRBD1. TRBV21-1 is classified as a pseudogene. The CDR3 runs to 14 residues. CDR3 residues: CASSKRGDQETQYF. The CDR3 region has the DNA TGTGCCAGCAGCAAACGGGGGGATCAAGAGACCCAGTACTTC.

The gene calls are TRBV7-9 and TRBJ1-3; D is uncertain. Germline lookup yields CDR1 SEHNR and CDR2 FQNEAQ (reference sequence). V was cut by 5 bases and J by 0 bases, with 14 bases left in between. The CDR3 is made up of 16 amino acids. The CDR3 DNA reads as TGTGCCAGCAGCCCGGCTGACGGATACTCTGGAAACACCATATATTTT. This translates into CASSPADGYSGNTIYF.

There are a few counts of this clonotype. The CDR3 nucleotides are TGCAGCGTTGAATCCGGACTAGCCCCGCTACAAGAGACCCAGTACTTC. Translated, it gives CSVESGLAPLQETQYF. The V call is TRBV29-1, the J call TRBJ2-5; 8 bases map to TRBD2. V shed 2 bases, J shed 2 bases, and the junction held 10 bases outside the gene matches. Per germline, CDR1 SQVTM and CDR2 ANQGSEA. The CDR3 sequence is 16 residues long.

This clonotype was seen many times. The V and J genes are TRBV4-2 and TRBJ2-1; D possibly corresponds to TRBD1 (6 bases). V was cut by 0 bases and J by 3 bases, with 9 bases left in between. CDR3 size: 15 residues. Germline loops: CDR1 LGHNA, CDR2 YNFKEQ. DNA for the CDR3: TGTGCCAGCAGCCAAGACAGGGGTTACTACAATGAGCAGTTCTTC. Translation: CASSQDRGYYNEQFF.

The V gene is TRBV12-3 or TRBV12-4, the J gene TRBJ2-5; 9 positions match TRBD2. V lost 2 bases to trimming and J lost 4 bases; unmatched junction nucleotides: 14. This CDR3 is built from 18 residues. The CDR3 loop reads CASSLTGTSSLFRETQYF. In nucleotides, the CDR3 is TGTGCCAGCAGTTTAACCGGGACTAGCTCCCTCTTCCGAGAGACCCAGTACTTC.

This chain joins TRBV6-6 and TRBJ2-7, with D unclear. Germline V gives CDR1 MNHNY, CDR2 SVGAGI (reference sequence). The germline V and J ends were trimmed by 6 bases and 2 bases, with 29 bases remaining between them. There are 19 residues in the CDR3. CDR3 sequence: CASSRLALRGSGLTYEQYV. The CDR3 coding sequence is TGTGCCAGCAGCCGACTCGCCCTCCGCGGCTCAGGCCTTACCTACGAGCAGTACGTC.

This clonotype appeared a few times. The chain joins TRBV14 to TRBJ2-3, with a weak D call TRBD1 (5 bases). CDR1 is SGHDN and CDR2 is FVKESK in the germline V gene. V was clipped by 4 bases and J by 0 bases, with 17 bases between them. The CDR3 sequence is 17 residues long. CDR3 nucleotide sequence: TGTGCCAGCAGCCCCAGGGTAGTGTGGGGTAGCACAGATACGCAGTATTTT. This translates into CASSPRVVWGSTDTQYF.

The rearrangement links TRBV5-1 to TRBJ2-3; no definite D call. The CDR3 is 13 residues long. The V gene lost 1 base and the J gene lost 2 bases, with 5 bases spanning the gap. Germline V CDR1 and CDR2: SGHRS, YFSETQ. In nucleotides, the CDR3 is TGCGCCAGCAGCTTGAGCGACACAGATACGCAGTATTTT. Translated: CASSLSDTDTQYF.

This chain uses TRBV7-3 with TRBJ2-3; the D gene is possibly TRBD1 (6 bases). V lost 2 bases to trimming and J lost 7 bases, with 7 bases between them. The CDR3 length is 12 residues. CDR1 and CDR2 (germline): SGHTA, FQGTGA. CDR3 sequence reads: CASSLQGHTQYF. The CDR3 region has the DNA TGTGCCAGCAGCTTACAGGGGCATACGCAGTATTTT. The full variable domain, its missing parts supplied by reference TRBV7-3 and TRBJ2-3, is GAGVSQTPSNKVTEKGKYVELRCDPISGHTALYWYRQSLGQGPEFLIYFQGTGAADDSGLPNDRFFAVRPEGSVSTLKIQRTERGDSAVYLCASSLQGHTQYFGPGTRLTVL.

In DNA form, the CDR3 reads TGTGCCAGCTCCCCCCTTGGAGATGGCGAGCAGTACGTC. Translation: CASSPLGDGEQYV. The chain employs TRBV18 and TRBJ2-7; D ambiguous. CDR3 length: 13 residues. Germline assignment: CDR1 KGHSH and CDR2 LQKENI. V dropped 6 bases and J dropped 6 bases, with 15 bases sitting between them.

The V and J genes are TRBV28 and TRBJ1-6; D is ambiguous. Germline lookup yields CDR1 MDHEN and CDR2 SYDVKM. The CDR3 totals 14 residues. V shed 2 bases and J shed 14 bases, with 16 bases lying between them. DNA of the CDR3: TGTGCCAGCAGTTTAGGGGATAACCCATCGACCCTCCACTTT. This sequence encodes CASSLGDNPSTLHF.

In this sample, this clonotype turned up many times. This chain connects TRBV24-1 to TRBJ2-2, with 11 nucleotides matching TRBD2. J lost 6 bases, V lost 0 bases, and 11 bases had no gene match. The CDR3 is 19 amino acids. In germline, CDR1 is KGHDR, CDR2 SFDVKD. The CDR3 bases are TGTGCCACCAGTGATTTGCCAGGGACTAGCGGCGGTATAGCCGGGGAGCTGTTTTTT. Encoded protein: CATSDLPGTSGGIAGELFF.

This clonotype was recorded a few times. The rearrangement uses TRBV3-1 and TRBJ1-2, with a possible D match to TRBD1 (6 bases). Germline-derived CDR1 and CDR2 are LGHDT and YNNKEL (reference sequence). The CDR3 covers 12 residues. Trimming took off 4 bases at V and 5 bases at J, with 8 bases between the two ends. This CDR3 is CASSRTGYGYTF. The CDR3 nucleotides read TGTGCCAGCAGCCGCACAGGGTATGGCTACACCTTC. Full variable domain (remainder filled in from reference TRBV3-1 and TRBJ1-2): DTAVSQTPKYLVTQMGNDKSIKCEQNLGHDTMYWYKQDSKKFLKIMFSYNNKELIINETVPNRFSPKSPDKAHLNLHINSLELGDSAVYFCASSRTGYGYTFGSGTRLTVV.

The V and J genes are TRBV6-6 and TRBJ2-5; the D is unclear. This CDR3 comprises 10 residues. From germline, CDR1 is MNHNY and CDR2 SVGAGI (reference sequence). Trimming pared 6 bases from V and 3 bases from J, leaving 2 bases between. CDR3 DNA sequence: TGTGCCAGCAGAAAAGAGACCCAGTACTTC. It yields the protein CASRKETQYF.

The DNA for the CDR3 is TGCGCCAGCAGCGACAGCCAAGAGACCCAGTACTTC. This codes for CASSDSQETQYF. The J gene is TRBJ2-5, the V gene TRBV10-2, with TRBD1 as a possible D gene (5 bases). Looked up from germline, CDR1 is WSHSY and CDR2 is SAAADI. The CDR3 covers 12 residues. The ends were cut back, 6 bases at V and 1 base at J, with 6 bases in the middle.

V usage is TRBV9 and J usage is TRBJ2-7; D ambiguous. CDR1 is SGDLS and CDR2 is YYNGEE in the germline V gene. This CDR3 has 12 amino acids. V gave up 3 bases and J gave up 5 bases, with 9 bases separating them. CDR3: CASSAGLDEQYV. CDR3 coding DNA: TGTGCCAGCAGCGCAGGTTTGGACGAGCAGTACGTC.

This clonotype occurred a few times. The CDR3: CASSRGINQETQYF. The CDR3 DNA is TGCGCCAGCAGCCGAGGGATAAACCAAGAGACCCAGTACTTC. The gene calls are TRBV5-1 and TRBJ2-5; D may be TRBD2 (5 bases). CDR1 and CDR2 (germline): SGHRS, YFSETQ. Trimming left V 4 bases short and J 0 bases short, with 10 bases between. This CDR3 has 14 amino acids.

This clonotype has a handful of counts. This sequence joins TRBV7-3 and TRBJ2-2; D is uncertain. This CDR3 contains 16 residues. Germline CDR1 and CDR2: SGHTA and FQGTGA. V was clipped by 0 bases and J by 0 bases, with 8 bases between them. CDR3 protein: CASSLTHTPNTGELFF. For the CDR3, the DNA is TGTGCCAGCAGCTTAACGCACACTCCGAACACCGGGGAGCTGTTTTTT.

The chain links TRBV2 to TRBJ1-6; TRBD1 agrees at 8 bases. Looked up from germline, CDR1 is SNHLY and CDR2 is FYNNEI. Germline trimming cut 7 bases from V and 9 bases from J; bases unmatched to any gene: 8. The CDR3 is made up of 14 amino acids. CDR3 DNA: TGTGCCAGCACCTACGACAGGGGAGGTTCACCCCTCCACTTT. This sequence encodes CASTYDRGGSPLHF.

As DNA, the CDR3 is TGTGCCAGCAGCCCACGGGGTCAGCTTGGCTACACCTTC. As protein: CASSPRGQLGYTF. The V gene is TRBV11-2, the J gene TRBJ1-2; D is unresolved. The CDR3 is 13 residues long. Germline V gene sequence: CDR1 SGHAT, CDR2 FQNNGV. The germline V and J ends were trimmed by 5 bases and 7 bases, with 14 bases remaining between them.

The CDR3 loop reads CASSQAGPATETQYF. CDR3 DNA sequence: TGTGCCAGCAGCCAAGCGGGACCGGCAACGGAGACCCAGTACTTC. The chain links TRBV3-2 to TRBJ2-5; the tabulated D call, TRBD1, remains unverified against the DNA. TRBV3-2 is reported as a pseudogene. This CDR3 spans 15 amino acids.

Written as DNA, the CDR3 is TGTGCCACGGGGCAGGGGTATACTGAAGCTTTCTTT. Translation: CATGQGYTEAFF. The chain recombines TRBV7-9 with TRBJ1-1, with D tentatively TRBD1 (6 bases). The CDR3 has 12 residues. CDR1 SEHNR and CDR2 FQNEAQ come from the germline V gene (reference sequence). V was pared by 10 bases and J by 5 bases, with 14 bases between.